The clone carrying this T cell receptor (beta chain) was counted ten times or more. Its antigen is unidentified. There were TCR beta CDR3 regions amplified from RNA transcripts. During a first-round RT-PCR of the TCR CDR3, the HTBI primer set was used. TCRdb analysed the multiplex PCR reads with MiXCR anew, one entry per CDR3 protein. The sample records over 550,000 distinct CDR3 sequences, around 17% being singletons. V lost 1 base and J lost 1, with 10 bases in between. CDR3 length: 15 residues. The germline V gene has CDR1 SGHTA and CDR2 FQGNSA. The sample originates from a study of T cells in Graves' hyperthyroidism and ophthalmopathy. Findings of the study overall: The majority of expanded thyroid clonotypes above 0.001 also appeared in blood.

This sequence was found in a woman aged 18-29 years with Graves' hyperthyroidism. The chain has TRBV7-2 and TRBJ1-1; D is undetermined. The sequenced material came from blood. The CDR3 DNA follows: TGTGCCAGCAGCTTAGAGCCGGGCCCGAACACTGAAGCTTTCTTT. Translating it yields CASSLEPGPNTEAFF.